This T cell receptor beta chain is drawn from a study of blood T cell repertoires in COVID-19. Study details: Samples of COVID-19 (acute and convalescent) were obtained from the United States, Italy and Spain.

Authors' processing steps: Reference gene primer amplification in the assay estimated nucleated cell counts. TCRdb's table, derived via immunoSEQ multiplex PCR, lists solely in-frame clones and lacks some. That table furnishes V, J and clone size, whereas the DNA furnished D and trimming. The sample includes 250,000 to 300,000 clones, 75% to 90% of them seen just once. This TCR derives from a woman in her sixties or seventies with acute or convalescent COVID-19. Sequencing was done on a sample of peripheral blood.

The CDR3 region has the DNA TGTGCCAGCAGCGTAGGGGGGACAGGCCTCGAGCCCCAGCATTTT. Translated: CASSVGGTGLEPQHF. This rearrangement joins TRBV9 to TRBJ1-5, with 8 bases that match TRBD1. CDR1 SGDLS and CDR2 YYNGEE come from the germline V gene. CDR3 length: 15 residues. The V gene end was trimmed by 0 bases and the J gene end by 8 bases; junction bases not matched to a gene: 7.